This T cell receptor (beta chain) was captured by sequencing in a study of shared clonotypes between healthy human individuals (dated by TCRdb to the early 2020s). Background on the whole study: A couple of women and three men aged 18 to 49 years were included in the cohort. Blood TCR repertoires of about 5 healthy adults were deeply sequenced to estimate repertoire size and the extent of clonotype sharing between individuals. Each donor's leukapheresis produced roughly between about 0.85 and 10 billion PBMCs. Libraries were prepared and TCR repertoires were sequenced by different laboratories using diverse techniques, in order to increase sequencing depth and limit assay-specific biases. For each donor, three plates each were used for CD4 naive and CD4 memory, two plates were used for CD8 naive, and one plate was used for CD8 memory. Results the study describes overall, beyond this receptor: Larger estimated clonotype richness was generally found for naive subsets than for memory subsets. The genetic and exposure-history diversity represented was limited by the small number of donors. Pairwise subsampling indicated that sequencing depth was expected to affect the degree of clonotype sharing among donors. Compared with non-shared clonotypes, the clonotypes found in all four sorted-subset donors had higher generation probabilities. Sampling was restricted to blood, and TCR repertoires in tissues likely differ from the TCR repertoires found in blood. Roughly 5% of naive CD4, 3.5% of naive CD8, about 2.4% of memory CD4, and 0.4% of memory CD8 clonotypes were shared across a few donors. Incomplete sequencing was indicated by rarefaction of sorted-subset datasets, despite the large sequencing depth.

Using the deep immunoSEQ assay, multiplex PCR amplified TCR CDR3 regions from genomic DNA. For each cell subset, the extracted genomic DNA was distributed evenly across all wells of several immunoSEQ 96-well plates, and each plate served as one replicate. For sorted subsets, 150 to 250 ng genomic DNA, equal to some 28,000 T cell genomes, was loaded into each replicate PCR. Purified libraries were measured with a Qubit 3.0 fluorometer, size-checked on a Bioanalyzer 2100, and measured again with the KAPA Library Quantification kit. A separate single-read 150-cycle Illumina NextSeq 550 flow cell was used to sequence each immunoSEQ 96-well plate. As for the authors' bioinformatics: Because only junctional sequences without quality scores were contained in the immunoSEQ output, filtering matching that applied to full-length reads could not be performed. Sequences were annotated with PyIR, a Python wrapper for IgBLAST v1.9, and V/J genes and CDR3 were assigned using IMGT germline references. Reads were filtered out if the reads had weak V/J assignments (E-value above 1e-6), no CDR3, stop codons, out-of-frame junctions, or ambiguous translated residues. A V3J clonotype was defined by an identical inferred V gene, J gene, and CDR3 amino acid sequence. The percentage overlap between two repertoires was calculated by dividing the number of shared unique clonotypes by the size of the smaller repertoire. Three approaches were used to assess repertoire richness: RTK rarefaction, the Chao1 estimator, and Recon v2.1 estimates of unobserved clonotypes. Generation probabilities for all TCRbeta clonotypes obtained by the gDNA method from a handful of donors were computed using OLGA. TCRdb stores this immuneACCESS table with in-frame sequences only. Part of the clones is absent; in the studies checked, under half of the shortfall reflects unresolved V genes, and no reason is known for the rest. V and J calls and clone size are copied from that table; D and trimming were computed from the DNA. The sample has just under 350,000 clones on record, less than 75% of them singletons. Together, the top ten hold about 10% of the sample.

Points on this clone: Its antigen is currently not known. Base qualities are not at hand, and no much larger clone is one base apart.

The donors were healthy, HIV-negative adults who had no recently reported acute infections or vaccinations. Every donor was a Caucasian adult living in Nashville, Tennessee, USA. CD4+ T cells were enriched by magnetic negative selection; naive cells were then positively selected on CD45RA, and the negative fraction formed the memory subset. Blood was obtained by leukapheresis, after which PBMCs were separated by Ficoll-Histopaque density gradient centrifugation and cryopreserved in liquid nitrogen vapor phase. Analytical flow cytometry was used to check the purity and quantity of every magnetically sorted T cell population. Genomic DNA was isolated from each sorted fraction and quantified by UV absorbance on a Nanodrop 2000c. The CDR3 runs 14 amino acids, cysteine and phenylalanine included. Kept here is only the CDR3 DNA, which spans 42 bases and is read in frame from base 1. The germline V gene sets CDR1 to SGHRS and CDR2 to YFSETQ. V loses 0 bases, J loses 11 bases, and the germline ends lie 17 bases apart.

This chain is built from TRBV5-1 and TRBJ1-1; there is no confident call for the D gene. The source is a young man in good health. The sample consisted of memory CD4+ T cells sorted from blood. The sample's cell subset or site label, decoded: CD45RA-negative fraction. The CDR3 loop reads CASSLGSSGFGAFF. The DNA is as follows: TGCGCCAGCAGCTTGGGGTCATCAGGCTTCGGGGCTTTCTTT. Here the CDR3 is joined to the reference TRBV5-1 and TRBJ1-1 genes, and the full variable domain is: KAGVTQTPRYLIKTRGQQVTLSCSPISGHRSVSWYQQTPGQGLQFLFEYFSETQRNKGNFPGRFSGRQFSNSRSEMNVSTLELGDSALYLCASSLGSSGFGAFFGQGTRLTVV.